The next 25 T cell receptor beta chains were all read from a single sample in a study of identifying expanded T cells in peripheral blood. Sequenced by immunoSEQ multiplex PCR; TCRdb stores in-frame clones only, minus some. The table has 100,000 or so clones, approximately 89% seen once; the top ten hold 13% to 15%. Sequenced material: blood. These TCRs come from a person aged 18-70 years in good health.

J is TRBJ1-6 and V is TRBV7-2, with TRBD1 identical over 11 bases. The CDR3 length is 15 residues. After removal of 5 bases from V and 7 bases from J, the junction contained 4 bases not matched to a gene. Looked up from germline, CDR1 is SGHTA and CDR2 is FQGNSA. Here the CDR3 reads CASSGQGAMNSPLHF. In DNA form, the CDR3 reads TGTGCCAGCAGCGGACAGGGGGCGATGAATTCACCCCTCCACTTT.

V and J are TRBV18 and TRBJ1-2; D call uncertain. V was clipped by 8 bases and J by 3 bases, with 10 bases between them. The germline gives CDR1 KGHSH, CDR2 LQKENI. This CDR3 contains 12 residues. The CDR3 nucleotides are TGTGCCAGCCAGGACGGATACTATGGCTACACCTTC. Translated, it gives CASQDGYYGYTF.

The CDR3 is CASSLWRSSYNEQFF. The CDR3 nucleotides are TGTGCCAGCAGCTTATGGAGGAGCTCCTACAATGAGCAGTTCTTC. The J gene is TRBJ2-1, the V gene TRBV7-3; a weak D match, TRBD2 (5 bases). The V gene's germline CDR1 is SGHTA and CDR2 FQGTGA. This CDR3 region has 15 residues. Trimming removed 2 bases from V and 0 bases from J, with 8 bases in between.

Only a few counts were recorded for this clone. This chain links TRBV19 with TRBJ1-5, with D unclear. The CDR3 totals 13 residues. Germline-derived CDR1 and CDR2 are LNHDA and SQIVND (reference sequence). V was cut by 8 bases and J by 9 bases, with 17 bases left in between. CDR3 loop: CASRPSELRPQHF. CDR3 sequence (DNA): TGTGCCAGTCGACCGTCCGAGTTGCGGCCCCAGCATTTT.

The V call is TRBV15, the J call TRBJ2-7; tentatively, D is TRBD2 (6 bases). The CDR3 has 14 amino acids. Germline values: CDR1 LNHNV, CDR2 YYDKDF (reference sequence). V was cut by 0 bases and J by 4 bases, with 10 bases left in between. The CDR3 region has the DNA TGTGCCACCAGCAGAGATGTCGGGACTTACGAGCAGTACTTC. Translated, it gives CATSRDVGTYEQYF.

The chain has TRBV6-6 and TRBJ2-7, with TRBD1 identical over 7 bases. The length of the CDR3 is 16 residues. Germline CDR1 reads MNHNY; CDR2 reads SVGAGI (reference sequence). V dropped 6 bases and J dropped 7; count of bases not matched to a gene: 18. CDR3 amino acids: CASRNSGTAKVGEQYF. The CDR3 bases are TGTGCCAGCAGGAATTCCGGGACAGCAAAGGTGGGGGAGCAGTACTTC.

The V and J genes are TRBV7-3 and TRBJ1-1; the D gene is possibly TRBD1 (5 bases). The CDR3 has 13 residues. The V gene's germline CDR1 is SGHTA and CDR2 FQGTGA. Trimming removed 5 bases from V and 5 bases from J, with 12 bases in between. This chain's CDR3 is CASSPTGRTEAFF. As DNA, the CDR3 is TGTGCCAGCAGCCCAACGGGACGGACTGAAGCTTTCTTT.

This clone is a singleton in its sample. The J gene is TRBJ1-1, the V gene TRBV19; D is ambiguous. V gave up 5 bases and J gave up 2 bases, with 9 bases separating them. This CDR3 has 13 residues. Germline loops: CDR1 LNHDA, CDR2 SQIVND (reference sequence). The CDR3 sequence is CASSGQINTEAFF. The CDR3 DNA reads as TGTGCCAGTAGTGGGCAGATAAACACTGAAGCTTTCTTT.

Turning to this clone: Additional DNA sequences in this sample encode the identical CDR3. V gene TRBV5-1 combines with J gene TRBJ1-1, with D possibly TRBD1 on 6 matching bases. This CDR3 spans 14 amino acids. Germline assignment: CDR1 SGHRS and CDR2 YFSETQ. Trimming left V 2 bases short and J 0 bases short, with 8 bases between. The CDR3, as DNA: TGCGCCAGCAGCTTAGGACAGATGAACACTGAAGCTTTCTTT. Residues: CASSLGQMNTEAFF.

The J gene is TRBJ2-3, the V gene TRBV29-1, with TRBD2 identical over 7 bases. V gave up 8 bases and J gave up 1 base; unmatched junction bases: 12. Germline V gene lookup returns CDR1 SQVTM and CDR2 ANQGSEA. This CDR3 has 15 amino acids. The CDR3 DNA is TGCAGCTTCTGCCCCAGCGGGGTCGGCACAGATACGCAGTATTTT. Its translation: CSFCPSGVGTDTQYF.

The chain uses TRBV2 and TRBJ2-2; D ambiguous. Trimming removed 7 bases at V and 4 bases at J, with 10 bases between. Germline loops: CDR1 SNHLY, CDR2 FYNNEI. CDR3 length: 13 amino acids. The CDR3 bases are TGTGCCAGCACGAGGATCGGCACCGGGGAGCTGTTTTTT. Its protein is CASTRIGTGELFF.

The V and J genes are TRBV2 and TRBJ2-1; 8 positions match TRBD2. The junction had 9 bases not matched to a gene; V was cut back by 3 bases and J by 8 bases. CDR1 and CDR2 (germline): SNHLY, FYNNEI. The CDR3 spans 15 residues. The CDR3: CASSERVAGMYEQFF. In nucleotides, the CDR3 is TGTGCCAGCAGTGAGAGGGTAGCGGGAATGTATGAGCAGTTCTTC. The whole variable domain, remainder taken from reference TRBV2 and TRBJ2-1, is EPEVTQTPSHQVTQMGQEVILRCVPISNHLYFYWYRQILGQKVEFLVSFYNNEISEKSEIFDDQFSVERPDGSNFTLKIRSTKLEDSAMYFCASSERVAGMYEQFFGPGTRLTVL.

The chain couples TRBV5-1 to TRBJ1-1; 7 positions match TRBD1. Trimming removed 3 bases from V and 1 base from J; junction bases left unmatched: 9. From germline, CDR1 is SGHRS and CDR2 YFSETQ. The CDR3 has 16 amino acids. The CDR3 here is CASSSPGGRENTEAFF. In nucleotides, the CDR3 is TGCGCCAGCAGCTCCCCAGGGGGACGGGAGAACACTGAAGCTTTCTTT.

This sequence joins TRBV2 and TRBJ2-7; 7 positions agree with TRBD2. With V trimmed by 5 bases and J by 7 bases, 8 bases remained unmatched. This CDR3 region has 13 residues. The germline V gene has CDR1 SNHLY and CDR2 FYNNEI. CDR3 region: CASSLAGVSEQYF. CDR3 DNA: TGTGCCAGCAGTCTGGCGGGAGTATCTGAGCAGTACTTC.

The rearrangement links TRBV5-1 to TRBJ2-7; 9 bases map to TRBD2. Per the germline V gene, CDR1 is SGHRS and CDR2 is YFSETQ. This CDR3 comprises 18 residues. V was clipped by 4 bases and J by 2 bases; unmatched bases: 16. The CDR3 DNA sequence: TGCGCCAGCAGCCCGGGCTCTAGCGGGGATTATACCCCCTACGAGCAGTACTTC. This gives the protein CASSPGSSGDYTPYEQYF.

The genes are TRBV27 and TRBJ2-3, with 12 nucleotides matching TRBD2. CDR3 length: 16 residues. The germline V gene has CDR1 MNHEY and CDR2 SMNVEV (reference sequence). Trimming cost V 2 bases and J 1 base; bases outside gene matches: 1. Written as DNA, the CDR3 is TGTGCCAGCAGTTTAGGACTAGCGGGACGCACAGATACGCAGTATTTT. It translates to CASSLGLAGRTDTQYF.

The J gene is TRBJ2-7, the V gene TRBV18, with TRBD2 as a possible D gene (5 bases). CDR1 is KGHSH and CDR2 is LQKENI in the germline V gene. This CDR3 region has 14 residues. The ends were cut back, 3 bases at V and 4 bases at J, with 13 bases in the middle. CDR3 sequence (DNA): TGTGCCAGCTCACCGTCCGGGGAAATATACGAGCAGTACTTC. Translated, it gives CASSPSGEIYEQYF. Full variable domain (missing parts from reference TRBV18 and TRBJ2-7): NAGVMQNPRHLVRRRGQEARLRCSPMKGHSHVYWYRQLPEEGLKFMVYLQKENIIDESGMPKERFSAEFPKEGPSILRIQQVVRGDSAAYFCASSPSGEIYEQYFGPGTRLTVT.

The CDR3 sequence: CSVGSGANVLTF. In DNA form, the CDR3 reads TGCAGCGTTGGTTCCGGGGCCAACGTCCTGACTTTC. The chain combines TRBV29-1 with TRBJ2-6; D is ambiguous. Trimming removed 4 bases at V and 4 bases at J, with 5 bases between. This CDR3 is built from 12 residues. From germline, CDR1 is SQVTM and CDR2 ANQGSEA.

The chain links TRBV9 to TRBJ1-2, with 7 positions matching TRBD1. CDR1 is SGDLS and CDR2 is YYNGEE in the germline V gene. J lost 3 bases, V lost 2 bases, and 10 bases had no gene match. This CDR3 comprises 16 residues. Here the CDR3 reads CASSVFDREDDYGYTF. CDR3 nucleotides: TGTGCCAGCAGCGTTTTCGACAGGGAGGATGACTATGGCTACACCTTC.

The CDR3 sequence is CASSPSVGVTEAFF. The CDR3 nucleotides read TGTGCCAGCAGCCCGAGTGTCGGGGTCACTGAAGCTTTCTTT. The chain couples TRBV7-3 to TRBJ1-1; no clear D. Between the trimmed V and J ends, which lost 5 bases and 4 bases, there was a span of 14 bases. The V gene's germline CDR1 is SGHTA and CDR2 FQGTGA. This CDR3 has 14 residues.

The chain is built from TRBV6-5 and TRBJ2-3; the D gene is possibly TRBD2 (5 bases). V dropped 8 bases and J dropped 4 bases, with 13 bases sitting between them. This CDR3 has 13 amino acids. Germline V gene data show CDR1 as MNHEY and CDR2 as SVGAGI. For the CDR3, the DNA is TGTGCCAGCCGCGGGTGGTCAGCAGATACGCAGTATTTT. It is translated as CASRGWSADTQYF.

The V call is TRBV30, the J call TRBJ1-5, with D unclear. Germline V gives CDR1 GTSNPN, CDR2 SVGIG (reference sequence). This CDR3 region has 13 residues. The V end was cut by 0 bases, the J end by 4 bases, with 7 bases between. The CDR3 bases are TGTGCCTGGAGTGTGGGCAAGAATCAGCCCCAGCATTTT. It specifies CAWSVGKNQPQHF.

V is TRBV19 and J is TRBJ2-5, with D tentatively TRBD2 (6 bases). This CDR3 spans 15 amino acids. Trimming left V 3 bases short and J 5 bases short, with 16 bases between. The V gene's germline CDR1 is LNHDA and CDR2 SQIVND (reference sequence). CDR3 residues: CASSMMATSGETQYF. The CDR3 coding sequence is TGTGCCAGTAGTATGATGGCGACCAGCGGGGAGACCCAGTACTTC. Full variable domain (remainder filled in from reference TRBV19 and TRBJ2-5): DGGITQSPKYLFRKEGQNVTLSCEQNLNHDAMYWYRQDPGQGLRLIYYSQIVNDFQKGDIAEGYSVSREKKESFPLTVTSAQKNPTAFYLCASSMMATSGETQYFGPGTRLLVL.

V is TRBV6-5 and J is TRBJ2-7; 7 bases line up with TRBD1. CDR3 length: 13 amino acids. Germline values: CDR1 MNHEY, CDR2 SVGAGI. Trimming cost V 3 bases and J 7 bases; bases outside gene matches: 6. DNA for the CDR3: TGTGCCAGCAGTTATGCACAGGGGCGGGAGCAGTACTTC. Translation: CASSYAQGREQYF.

The chain couples TRBV6-5 to TRBJ2-7, with 8 bases lining up with TRBD1. Germline values: CDR1 MNHEY, CDR2 SVGAGI. CDR3 size: 15 residues. J lost 3 bases, V lost 6 bases, and 10 bases had no gene match. CDR3 nucleotide sequence: TGTGCCAGCAGACTTGACGGGACAGGTTACTACGAGCAGTACTTC. Protein product: CASRLDGTGYYEQYF.